The 21 T cell receptor beta chains in this list originate from one sample, sequenced in a study of T cell responses to AZD1222 COVID-19 vaccine. Libraries were prepared by immunoSEQ multiplex PCR; TCRdb keeps only in-frame clonotypes and omits some of them. The sample records approximately 120,000 clones, 88% being singletons. The material sequenced was peripheral blood, taken on day 0 of MenACWY control vaccination. The receptors stem from an adult in good health.

This chain uses TRBV6-5 with TRBJ1-1; 10 bases map to TRBD1. Unmatched junction bases numbered 7, after V lost 2 bases and J lost 7 bases. The CDR3 sequence is 15 residues long. In germline, CDR1 is MNHEY, CDR2 SVGAGI. The CDR3 is CASSYTTGGPDEAFF. CDR3 sequence (DNA): TGTGCCAGCAGTTACACGACAGGGGGCCCCGATGAAGCTTTCTTT.

The chain uses TRBV29-1 and TRBJ1-2, with 8 bases aligning to TRBD1. CDR1 and CDR2 from the germline V gene are SQVTM and ANQGSEA. Trimming at V came to 4 bases and at J to 3 bases, leaving 4 bases not matched to a gene. The CDR3 spans 13 residues. This CDR3 reads CSVGQGRDYGYTF. The CDR3 DNA is TGCAGCGTTGGACAGGGGAGAGACTATGGCTACACCTTC.

J is TRBJ1-1 and V is TRBV2; possibly TRBD1 for D (5 bases). The CDR3 has 11 amino acids. Per the germline V gene, CDR1 is SNHLY and CDR2 is FYNNEI. V was cut by 2 bases and J by 10 bases, with 8 bases left in between. The CDR3 DNA sequence: TGTGCCAGCAGTGAACAGGGAGGAGCTTTCTTT. Protein: CASSEQGGAFF.

This clone was found once. The chain is built from TRBV5-1 and TRBJ1-2; a possible D gene is TRBD1 (5 bases). The CDR3 consists of 13 residues. The V gene lost 7 bases and the J gene lost 6 bases, with 16 bases spanning the gap. Germline V gene data show CDR1 as SGHRS and CDR2 as YFSETQ. Here the CDR3 reads CASGGTAWHGYTF. CDR3 sequence (DNA): TGCGCCAGCGGGGGGACGGCCTGGCATGGCTACACCTTC. The full variable domain, its missing parts supplied by reference TRBV5-1 and TRBJ1-2, is KAGVTQTPRYLIKTRGQQVTLSCSPISGHRSVSWYQQTPGQGLQFLFEYFSETQRNKGNFPGRFSGRQFSNSRSEMNVSTLELGDSALYLCASGGTAWHGYTFGSGTRLTVV.

The CDR3 region has the DNA TGTGCCAGGCACTCGGGACAGTCCAATCAGCCCCAGCATTTT. This gives the protein CARHSGQSNQPQHF. This chain connects TRBV7-7 to TRBJ1-5; TRBD1 aligns across 7 bases. Trimming took 9 bases from V and 3 from J; bases not matched to a gene: 8. The CDR3 is 14 amino acids. Germline V gives CDR1 SSHAT, CDR2 FNYEAQ (reference sequence).

The genes are TRBV3-1 (or the pseudogene TRBV3-2) and TRBJ2-1; possible D gene TRBD2, 5 bases. V was cut by 1 base and J by 7 bases, with 14 bases left in between. There are 15 residues in the CDR3. Per the germline V gene, CDR1 is LGHDT and CDR2 is YNNKEL (reference sequence). Here the CDR3 DNA reads TGTGCCAGCAGCCAAGGGCCGGGGTCGGGGAATGAGCAGTTCTTC. Translation: CASSQGPGSGNEQFF.

The chain employs TRBV5-1 and TRBJ2-3; the D is unclear. Between the trimmed V and J ends, which lost 0 bases and 0 bases, there was a span of 11 bases. The CDR3 covers 16 residues. Germline V gene sequence: CDR1 SGHRS, CDR2 YFSETQ. CDR3 protein: CASSLGGSTSTDTQYF. CDR3 nucleotides: TGCGCCAGCAGCTTGGGGGGATCTACTAGCACAGATACGCAGTATTTT.

V gene TRBV7-9 combines with J gene TRBJ1-5; D unclear. Germline-derived CDR1 and CDR2 are SEHNR and FQNEAQ (reference sequence). V was shortened by 0 bases and J by 0 bases, with 15 bases between the two germline ends. The CDR3 spans 18 residues. CDR3 DNA: TGTGCCAGCAGCTTAGCGGGCCTCTCAAGTTATAGCAATCAGCCCCAGCATTTT. It is translated as CASSLAGLSSYSNQPQHF. Drawing the rest from reference TRBV7-9 and TRBJ1-5, the complete variable domain is DTGVSQNPRHKITKRGQNVTFRCDPISEHNRLYWYRQTLGQGPEFLTYFQNEAQLEKSRLLSDRFSAERPKGSFSTLEIQRTEQGDSAMYLCASSLAGLSSYSNQPQHFGDGTRLSIL.

This clone appeared a single time. The chain links TRBV6-1 to TRBJ1-1; D unresolved. This CDR3 is 15 amino acids long. Trimming shortened V by 2 bases and J by 3 bases, and 13 bases separated the two germline ends. Per germline, CDR1 MNHNS and CDR2 SASEGT. The CDR3 region is CASSESVQRYTEAFF. In DNA, the CDR3 is TGTGCCAGCAGTGAATCGGTCCAGAGATACACTGAAGCTTTCTTT.

This sequence joins TRBV28 and TRBJ1-2; 7 nucleotides agree with TRBD1. The CDR3 extends over 13 amino acids. J lost 0 bases, V lost 10 bases, and 5 bases had no gene match. Germline lookup yields CDR1 MDHEN and CDR2 SYDVKM. The CDR3 loop is CAISTGTNYGYTF. In DNA form, the CDR3 reads TGTGCCATCTCGACAGGGACTAACTATGGCTACACCTTC.

The chain recombines TRBV28 with TRBJ2-7; tentative D call: TRBD1 (6 bases). The CDR3 is 15 residues long. Trimming removed 9 bases from V and 0 bases from J, with 18 bases in between. Germline loops: CDR1 MDHEN, CDR2 SYDVKM. The CDR3, as DNA: TGTGCCAGACGAACCGGGCCGGACAGCTCCTACGAGCAGTACTTC. It translates to CARRTGPDSSYEQYF.

The V and J genes are TRBV6-2 or TRBV6-3 and TRBJ2-3; possibly TRBD1 for D (6 bases). Germline V gene sequence: CDR1 MNHEY, CDR2 SVGEGT. CDR3 size: 13 residues. With 4 bases removed from V and 4 bases from J, the gap between germline ends came to 9 bases. The CDR3 loop is CASSLTGPDTQYF. The CDR3 DNA sequence: TGTGCCAGCAGTTTGACAGGACCAGATACGCAGTATTTT.

The chain uses TRBV28 and TRBJ2-7; D might be TRBD1 (7 bases). Germline lookup yields CDR1 MDHEN and CDR2 SYDVKM. CDR3 length: 15 residues. Trimming stripped 7 bases from V and 5 bases from J, with 21 bases between. The CDR3 reads CASTQQGGAVNEQYF. CDR3 sequence (DNA): TGTGCCAGCACCCAGCAGGGGGGCGCCGTGAACGAGCAGTACTTC.

This sequence joins TRBV9 and TRBJ2-6; D perhaps matches TRBD2 (6 bases). The CDR3 spans 17 residues. With 4 bases removed from V and 0 bases from J, the gap between germline ends came to 14 bases. Germline V CDR1 and CDR2: SGDLS, YYNGEE. In DNA, the CDR3 is TGTGCCAGCAGCCAAAGTGGGACTTCCTCTGGGGCCAACGTCCTGACTTTC. Its protein product is CASSQSGTSSGANVLTF.

This rearrangement joins TRBV5-1 to TRBJ2-5; the D gene is possibly TRBD2 (5 bases). The CDR3 is 16 residues long. Germline-derived CDR1 and CDR2 are SGHRS and YFSETQ. The V and J ends lost 0 bases and 2 bases respectively, with 14 bases between them. This chain's CDR3 is CASSLGRGLGQETQYF. In nucleotides, the CDR3 is TGCGCCAGCAGCTTGGGGCGAGGGCTTGGGCAAGAGACCCAGTACTTC.

The chain has TRBV20-1 and TRBJ2-6, with unresolved D. Germline V gene data show CDR1 as DFQATT and CDR2 as SNEGSKA (reference sequence). V was cut by 3 bases and J by 0 bases, with 6 bases left in between. CDR3 length equals 14 residues. The DNA of the CDR3 is TGCAGTGCTAGTGCCGGCTCTGGGGCCAACGTCCTGACTTTC. Its translation is CSASAGSGANVLTF.

V usage is TRBV2 and J usage is TRBJ2-4; 11 nucleotides match TRBD2. J lost 8 bases, V lost 4 bases, and 7 bases had no gene match. Germline loops: CDR1 SNHLY, CDR2 FYNNEI. The CDR3 has 15 residues. CDR3 sequence: CASSGASGRLDIQYF. In DNA, the CDR3 is TGTGCCAGCAGTGGGGCTAGCGGGAGGTTGGACATTCAGTACTTC.

The chain carries TRBV6-4 and TRBJ2-5; 9 nucleotides line up with TRBD2. CDR3 length: 14 amino acids. Germline CDR1 MRHNA, CDR2 SNTAGT. The trim removed 8 bases at V and 2 bases at J, leaving 6 bases unmatched. The CDR3 DNA reads TGTGCCAGCTCACCTAGCGGGGAACAAGAGACCCAGTACTTC. This translates into CASSPSGEQETQYF.

The gene calls are TRBV6-2 or TRBV6-3 and TRBJ1-5; 8 bases are a match to TRBD1. CDR1 and CDR2 (germline): MNHEY, SVGEGT. The ends lost 10 bases at V and 3 bases at J; junction bases unmatched: 14. The CDR3 covers 16 residues. CDR3 region: CATTPTGQVYNQPQHF. The CDR3 coding sequence is TGTGCCACCACCCCCACGGGACAGGTTTACAATCAGCCCCAGCATTTT.

V usage is TRBV10-3 and J usage is TRBJ2-3, with 10 positions matching TRBD2. The CDR3 has 16 residues. Germline CDR1 and CDR2: ENHRY and SYGVKD. The J segment lost 5 bases and the V segment lost 6 bases, leaving 11 bases of the junction unmatched. The CDR3 DNA sequence: TGTGCCATCAGAGGATCTAGCGGGGGCTCCGAAGATACGCAGTATTTT. Translation: CAIRGSSGGSEDTQYF.

V usage is TRBV7-8 and J usage is TRBJ1-6; D call uncertain. CDR3 length equals 18 residues. The germline CDR1 and CDR2 sequences are SGHVS and FQNEAQ. Trimming took off 2 bases at V and 5 bases at J, with 19 bases between the two ends. CDR3 sequence reads: CASSLSSQVERNNSPLHF. The DNA for the CDR3 is TGTGCCAGCAGCTTATCCTCCCAGGTTGAGAGGAATAATTCACCCCTCCACTTT.